Shown below are 19 T cell receptor beta chains from a single sample sequenced in a study of cytotoxic CD8 clonotypes in ibrutinib-treated CLL. This table comes from immunoSEQ multiplex PCR, and its TCRdb copy is limited to in-frame clones, with some not included. The repertoire holds fewer than 400,000 clones, with about 64% as singletons. The sequencing used PBMCs, collected after 36 months of ibrutinib treatment. These receptors all come from a human donor with chronic lymphocytic leukemia.

This clone has more than one count but fewer than ten. V and J are TRBV7-3 and TRBJ2-7, with TRBD2 identical over 11 bases. V lost 5 bases, J lost 3 bases, and 6 bases stayed unmatched. The germline V gene encodes CDR1 SGHTA and CDR2 FQGTGA. The CDR3 length is 15 residues. DNA for the CDR3: TGTGCCAGCAGCGCGTACGGGACTAGCGGCTACGAGCAGTACTTC. This encodes CASSAYGTSGYEQYF.

The chain carries TRBV7-9 and TRBJ1-1; 7 bases agree with TRBD1. With 5 bases clipped from V and 0 bases from J, the junction kept 6 bases outside the gene matches. The germline CDR1 and CDR2 sequences are SEHNR and FQNEAQ (reference sequence). The CDR3 has 15 amino acids. Written as DNA, the CDR3 is TGTGCCAGCAGCAACTCGGGACAGATGAACACTGAAGCTTTCTTT. The encoded protein is CASSNSGQMNTEAFF.

The chain recombines TRBV5-1 with TRBJ2-7; 7 bases are shared with TRBD1. V was clipped by 2 bases and J by 4 bases; unmatched bases: 3. CDR3 length: 13 amino acids. Germline V gene data show CDR1 as SGHRS and CDR2 as YFSETQ. CDR3 region: CASSFQQGYEQYF. CDR3 coding DNA: TGCGCCAGCAGCTTCCAACAGGGGTACGAGCAGTACTTC.

The chain uses TRBV4-1 and TRBJ2-7; D not certain. The CDR3 has 13 amino acids. The germline gives CDR1 MGHRA, CDR2 YSYEKL. Trimming took 4 bases from V and 4 from J, leaving 11 bases between them. CDR3 sequence reads: CASSLASPYEQYF. DNA of the CDR3: TGCGCCAGCAGCCTTGCCTCACCATACGAGCAGTACTTC.

The chain joins TRBV19 to TRBJ1-1, with D hard to call. V lost 5 bases and J lost 2, with 3 bases in between. Per germline, CDR1 LNHDA and CDR2 SQIVND (reference sequence). The CDR3 contains 11 residues. The CDR3 reads CASSPNTEAFF. As DNA, the CDR3 is TGTGCCAGTAGTCCCAACACTGAAGCTTTCTTT.

This chain uses TRBV11-2 with TRBJ2-7; TRBD1 matches 9 bases. This CDR3 is built from 14 residues. Germline CDR1 SGHAT, CDR2 FQNNGV. Trimming at V came to 3 bases and at J to 1 base, leaving 1 base not matched to a gene. The CDR3 loop reads CASSLTGGSYEQYF. The DNA for the CDR3 is TGTGCCAGCAGCTTGACAGGGGGATCCTACGAGCAGTACTTC. Complete variable domain (other parts from reference TRBV11-2 and TRBJ2-7): EAGVAQSPRYKIIEKRQSVAFWCNPISGHATLYWYQQILGQGPKLLIQFQNNGVVDDSQLPKDRFSAERLKGVDSTLKIQPAKLEDSAVYLCASSLTGGSYEQYFGPGTRLTVT.

The chain uses TRBV5-1 and TRBJ1-6, with D unresolved. Germline values: CDR1 SGHRS, CDR2 YFSETQ. The CDR3 length is 14 residues. V lost 0 bases to trimming and J lost 9 bases, with 10 bases between them. This chain's CDR3 is CASSLGQLTSPLHF. The CDR3 DNA reads as TGCGCCAGCAGCTTGGGCCAGCTCACTTCACCCCTCCACTTT.

The V call is TRBV12-5, the J call TRBJ2-7; D call uncertain. Germline values: CDR1 LGHNT, CDR2 FRNRAP. CDR3 length equals 17 residues. V lost 0 bases and J lost 1, with 16 bases in between. CDR3 residues: CASGLVSGSMESYEQYF. The CDR3 DNA is TGTGCTAGTGGTTTGGTAAGTGGGTCCATGGAGTCCTACGAGCAGTACTTC.

This sequence joins TRBV27 and TRBJ2-7, with D possibly matching TRBD2 (7 bases). Trimming cost V 5 bases and J 6 bases, with 14 bases left between them. In germline, CDR1 is MNHEY, CDR2 SMNVEV (reference sequence). The length of the CDR3 is 13 residues. As DNA, the CDR3 is TGTGCCAGCAGTCCGACGGGGGGCGGCGAGCAGTACTTC. It translates to CASSPTGGGEQYF.

The rearrangement joins TRBV29-1 to TRBJ2-5; 8 nucleotides line up with TRBD2. Germline V gene sequence: CDR1 SQVTM, CDR2 ANQGSEA. V lost 2 bases to trimming and J lost 5 bases; unmatched junction nucleotides: 7. CDR3 length equals 14 residues. CDR3 loop: CSVEPRRGRETQYF. The CDR3 nucleotides read TGCAGCGTTGAACCCCGGCGCGGGAGGGAGACCCAGTACTTC.

The V and J genes are TRBV2 and TRBJ2-7, with 9 bases fitting TRBD1. The CDR3 loop spans 13 amino acids. Trimming removed 9 bases from V and 4 bases from J; junction bases left unmatched: 7. Germline CDR1 reads SNHLY; CDR2 reads FYNNEI. The CDR3 spells CASGQGWTYEQYF. The CDR3 nucleotides read TGTGCCAGTGGACAGGGGTGGACTTACGAGCAGTACTTC.

The rearrangement joins TRBV5-1 to TRBJ2-7; 10 nucleotides align to TRBD2. The length of the CDR3 is 15 residues. Germline loops: CDR1 SGHRS, CDR2 YFSETQ. With V trimmed by 5 bases and J by 1 base, 6 bases remained unmatched. The CDR3 spells CASSQGLARSYEQYF. CDR3 sequence (DNA): TGCGCCAGCAGTCAGGGACTAGCGCGGTCCTACGAGCAGTACTTC.

CDR3 in amino acids: CASSWTPRGEKLFF. The DNA for the CDR3 is TGTGCCAGCAGTTGGACGCCCCGAGGGGAAAAACTGTTTTTT. The rearrangement joins TRBV28 to TRBJ1-4; no reliable D call. Germline lookup yields CDR1 MDHEN and CDR2 SYDVKM. The CDR3 contains 14 residues. V was cut by 4 bases and J by 8 bases, with 14 bases left in between.

The rearrangement links TRBV5-1 to TRBJ2-7; D may be TRBD1 or TRBD2 (5 bases each). V gave up 3 bases and J gave up 3 bases, with 13 bases separating them. Germline V gene sequence: CDR1 SGHRS, CDR2 YFSETQ. The CDR3 totals 14 residues. The CDR3 loop is CASSWGRGSYEQYF. The CDR3 bases are TGCGCCAGCAGCTGGGGACGAGGGAGCTACGAGCAGTACTTC.

The chain recombines TRBV28 with TRBJ2-1; 7 nucleotides line up with TRBD2. This CDR3 spans 16 amino acids. Per the germline V gene, CDR1 is MDHEN and CDR2 is SYDVKM. Unmatched junction bases numbered 10, after V lost 3 bases and J lost 5 bases. The CDR3 sequence is CASSFLTGGWDNEQFF. In DNA form, the CDR3 reads TGTGCCAGCAGTTTTCTGACGGGAGGCTGGGACAATGAGCAGTTCTTC.

The V gene is TRBV5-6, the J gene TRBJ2-7; D remains ambiguous. The CDR3 contains 17 residues. Germline CDR1 SGHDT, CDR2 YYEEEE. Trimming stripped 5 bases from V and 4 bases from J, with 25 bases between. The CDR3 DNA follows: TGTGCCAGCAGGCGCAAGACAAGACTCCACCTCTCGTACGAGCAGTACTTC. Its protein is CASRRKTRLHLSYEQYF.

This clone was seen just once. The chain joins TRBV9 to TRBJ2-7; unclear D gene. Germline V gives CDR1 SGDLS, CDR2 YYNGEE. CDR3 length: 13 amino acids. V shed 7 bases and J shed 0 bases, with 11 bases lying between them. The DNA of the CDR3 is TGTGCCAGCCGCCCCGACGGCTCCTACGAGCAGTACTTC. Residues: CASRPDGSYEQYF.

The V gene is TRBV11-2, the J gene TRBJ1-2; TRBD1 matches at 10 bases. The CDR3 has 14 amino acids. Trimming cost V 5 bases and J 6 bases; bases outside gene matches: 6. Germline CDR1 and CDR2: SGHAT and FQNNGV. The CDR3 is CASSRDRGRHGYTF. For the CDR3, the DNA is TGTGCCAGCAGCCGGGACAGGGGACGTCATGGCTACACCTTC.

This clone was observed a handful of times. The sample contains more than one DNA sequence encoding this CDR3. J is TRBJ2-7 and V is TRBV27, with D perhaps matching TRBD2 (7 bases). CDR1 is MNHEY and CDR2 is SMNVEV in the germline V gene (reference sequence). The CDR3 has 14 residues. V was cut by 3 bases and J by 4 bases, with 13 bases left in between. The CDR3 region is CASSLGGRTYEQYF. In DNA, the CDR3 is TGTGCCAGCAGTTTGGGGGGGCGAACATACGAGCAGTACTTC.